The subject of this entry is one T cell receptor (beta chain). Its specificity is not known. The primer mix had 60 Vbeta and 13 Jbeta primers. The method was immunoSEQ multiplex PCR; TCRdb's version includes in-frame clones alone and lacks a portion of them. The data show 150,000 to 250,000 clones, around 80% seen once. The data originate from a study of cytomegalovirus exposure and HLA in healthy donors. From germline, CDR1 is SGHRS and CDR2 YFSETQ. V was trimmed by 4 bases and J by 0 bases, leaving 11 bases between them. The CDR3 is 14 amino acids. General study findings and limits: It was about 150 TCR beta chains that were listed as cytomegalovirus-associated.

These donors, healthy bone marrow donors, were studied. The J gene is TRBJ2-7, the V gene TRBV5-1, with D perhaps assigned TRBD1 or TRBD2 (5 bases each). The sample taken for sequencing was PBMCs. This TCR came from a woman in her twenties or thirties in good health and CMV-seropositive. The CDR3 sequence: CASSVGESSYEQYF. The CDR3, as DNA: TGCGCCAGCAGCGTGGGGGAGAGCTCCTACGAGCAGTACTTC.